The 6 T cell receptor beta chains given below trace back to one sample, sequenced in a study of T-cell memory formation after mild COVID-19. TCRdb re-called the 5' RACE reads through MiXCR, storing one row per CDR3 protein. The table records 300,000 to 350,000 distinct CDR3 sequences, 15% to 20% of them present only once. Sequencing was done on a sample of PBMCs or a T cell subset sorted from them (not recorded which). The source of these receptors is a man between 18 and 29 years old who had mild COVID-19 (a few samples of this study predate the infection). Cell type and time point are not known.

This clonotype has only a few counts. Given a much more abundant clone one base away, this may be a read error. The CDR3 here is CASSLFGWRNTVYF. The CDR3 DNA sequence: TGCGCCAGCAGCTTATTCGGTTGGAGAAACACCGTATATTTT. The chain combines TRBV5-1 with TRBJ1-3; D unresolved. The length of the CDR3 is 14 residues. The germline CDR1 and CDR2 sequences are SGHRS and YFSETQ.

V usage is TRBV29-1 and J usage is TRBJ1-1; 10 nucleotides line up with TRBD1. Germline assignment: CDR1 SQVTM and CDR2 ANQGSEA. CDR3 size: 19 residues. The trim removed 6 bases at V and 2 bases at J, leaving 21 bases unmatched. The CDR3: CSVRLRDRGPGEGNTEAFF. CDR3 sequence (DNA): TGCAGCGTGAGGCTCCGGGACAGGGGACCCGGGGAGGGTAACACTGAAGCTTTCTTT. The full variable domain, its missing parts supplied by reference TRBV29-1 and TRBJ1-1, is SAVISQKPSRDICQRGTSLTIQCQVDSQVTMMFWYRQQPGQSLTLIATANQGSEATYESGFVIDKFPISRPNLTFSTLTVSNMSPEDSSIYLCSVRLRDRGPGEGNTEAFFGQGTRLTVV.

This rearrangement joins TRBV20-1 to TRBJ2-7, with TRBD2 as a possible D gene (5 bases). V was trimmed by 3 bases and J by 3 bases, leaving 15 bases between them. The CDR3 is made up of 14 amino acids. Germline V gene sequence: CDR1 DFQATT, CDR2 SNEGSKA (reference sequence). CDR3: CSARAQDSGYEQYF. CDR3 bases: TGCAGTGCTAGGGCGCAGGACTCAGGCTACGAGCAGTACTTC.

CDR3: CASSLAARPDPYEQYV. The CDR3 nucleotides read TGTGCCAGCAGCTTAGCTGCAAGACCAGACCCCTACGAGCAGTACGTC. The chain has TRBV7-8 and TRBJ2-7, with D uncertain. Germline values: CDR1 SGHVS, CDR2 FQNEAQ. Trimming cost V 0 bases and J 2 bases, with 14 bases left between them. CDR3 size: 16 residues.

This clonotype was detected a few times. The rearrangement uses TRBV28 and TRBJ2-7, with D perhaps TRBD1 (5 bases). The V and J ends lost 6 bases and 3 bases respectively, with 9 bases between them. This CDR3 comprises 12 residues. The germline V gene encodes CDR1 MDHEN and CDR2 SYDVKM. CDR3: CASSRQFYEQYV. The CDR3 DNA is TGTGCCAGCAGCCGACAGTTCTACGAGCAGTACGTC.

This sequence joins TRBV11-2 and TRBJ2-7, with D perhaps matching TRBD1 (6 bases). V lost 5 bases, J lost 5 bases, and 25 bases lay in between. The CDR3 length is 17 residues. Germline CDR1 SGHAT, CDR2 FQNNGV. The CDR3 DNA reads as TGTGCCAGCAGCCTCCGGGACAACGGTCCTAGTCTCAACGAGCAGTACTTC. This encodes CASSLRDNGPSLNEQYF.